These T cell receptor beta chains were read from a single sample in a study of radiotherapy plus CTLA-4 blockade in lung cancer. Profiled with immunoSEQ multiplex PCR; TCRdb holds only in-frame clones, not every one. Among some 80,000 clones listed, about 79% were seen once. The starting material was peripheral blood, obtained from a patient treated with radiotherapy plus ipilimumab. These TCRs come from a human donor with non-small cell lung cancer whose response to radiotherapy plus ipilimumab could not be evaluated. Some clones in this sample may be carry-over from other donors' samples. Each CDR3 is given with its conserved first and last residue. The order of the fields is J gene, clone size, D gene, V gene, CDR3 protein, CDR3 DNA. The D gene is left open where the match is weak. Clone size is stated in some rows and not others, as once, few, many or a class when expanded.

TRBJ2-1	few	TRBD1	TRBV9	CASSAGTGGKDEQFF	TGTGCCAGCAGCGCTGGGACAGGGGGAAAGGATGAGCAGTTCTTC
TRBJ2-7	.	.	TRBV5-1	CASSLSQLRQMGYEQYF	TGCGCCAGCAGCTTGTCCCAACTAAGACAGATGGGCTACGAGCAGTACTTC
TRBJ1-3	.	.	TRBV19	CASFFLNTIYF	TGTGCCAGTTTCTTTTTAAACACCATATATTTT
TRBJ2-7	.	TRBD1	TRBV19	CASSKGAASYEQYF	TGTGCCAGTAGTAAGGGGGCAGCCTCCTACGAGCAGTACTTC
TRBJ2-1	.	.	TRBV7-2	CASSFFPEDLFLTYNEQFF	TGTGCCAGCAGCTTTTTTCCGGAGGACCTTTTCCTTACCTACAATGAGCAGTTCTTC
TRBJ2-7	.	.	TRBV10-3	CAISESAGGYEQYF	TGTGCCATCAGTGAGTCTGCAGGGGGGTACGAGCAGTACTTC
TRBJ1-2	.	.	TRBV6-5	CASSFPGRGGYTF	TGTGCCAGCAGTTTCCCAGGACGGGGTGGCTACACCTTC
TRBJ1-1	.	TRBD1	TRBV5-1	CASSLSNRDRGAGTEAFF	TGCGCCAGCAGCTTGTCGAACCGGGACAGGGGAGCAGGTACTGAAGCTTTCTTT
TRBJ1-2	.	.	TRBV27	CASSLSSGSNGYTF	TGTGCCAGCAGTTTATCATCAGGGTCGAATGGCTACACCTTC
TRBJ2-2	.	TRBD2	TRBV9	CASSAKRGGPPNTGELFF	TGTGCCAGCAGCGCTAAGCGGGGGGGCCCTCCGAACACCGGGGAGCTGTTTTTT
TRBJ2-7	.	.	TRBV11-2	CASSLSPDSSYEQYF	TGTGCCAGCAGCTTGAGTCCGGACAGCTCCTACGAGCAGTACTTC
TRBJ1-1	.	.	TRBV5-1	CASSLMPAENLQAFF	TGCGCCAGCAGCTTGATGCCAGCGGAGAATCTGCAAGCTTTCTTT
TRBJ2-7	.	TRBD1	TRBV2	CASSPGQDASYEQYF	TGTGCCAGCAGTCCGGGACAGGACGCCTCCTACGAGCAGTACTTC
TRBJ1-1	.	TRBD1	TRBV5-1	CASSLDRVNTEAFF	TGCGCCAGCAGCTTAGACAGGGTGAACACTGAAGCTTTCTTT
TRBJ2-7	.	.	TRBV4-3	CASSLRVEYEQYF	TGCGCCAGCAGCCTCAGGGTAGAGTACGAGCAGTACTTC
TRBJ2-7	.	.	TRBV19	CASSQPGFTSYEQYF	TGTGCCAGTAGTCAACCAGGGTTCACCTCCTACGAGCAGTACTTC
TRBJ2-5	.	.	TRBV6-1	CASSEELIGTSFQETQYF	TGTGCCAGCAGTGAAGAACTGATCGGGACTTCCTTTCAAGAGACCCAGTACTTC
TRBJ1-1	.	TRBD1	TRBV19	CASRRQGEVNTEAFF	TGTGCCAGTAGGCGGCAGGGGGAGGTGAACACTGAAGCTTTCTTT
TRBJ1-2	.	.	TRBV6-5	CASTYLGGEGYGYTF	TGTGCCAGCACCTACCTCGGGGGAGAAGGGTATGGCTACACCTTC
TRBJ1-3	few	TRBD1	TRBV9	CASSEETGGNTIYF	TGTGCCAGCAGCGAGGAGACAGGGGGAAACACCATATATTTT
TRBJ1-2	few	.	TRBV4-1	CASSQDWREYTF	TGCGCCAGCAGCCAAGATTGGAGGGAGTACACCTTC
TRBJ2-5	.	.	TRBV5-4	CASRFREAETQYF	TGTGCCAGCAGGTTCAGGGAGGCGGAGACCCAGTACTTC
TRBJ1-1	.	TRBD1	TRBV19	CASKGQALNTEAFF	TGTGCCAGTAAAGGACAGGCCCTGAACACTGAAGCTTTCTTT
TRBJ1-2	.	TRBD1	TRBV5-8	CASSSPGTGDDYGYTF	TGTGCCAGCAGCTCGCCCGGGACAGGGGACGACTATGGCTACACCTTC
TRBJ2-1	.	TRBD2	TRBV7-9	CASSLAGTRGNEQFF	TGTGCCAGCAGCTTAGCCGGGACTAGGGGCAATGAGCAGTTCTTC
TRBJ1-5	.	TRBD1	TRBV27	CASSFRLGQGGQPQHF	TGTGCCAGCAGTTTTAGGCTGGGACAGGGGGGCCAGCCCCAGCATTTT
TRBJ2-7	once	.	TRBV5-1	CASSLATSYEQYF	TGCGCCAGCAGCTTGGCTACCTCCTACGAGCAGTACTTC
TRBJ1-6	.	TRBD1	TRBV4-1	CASSQVPWTGGDSPLHF	TGCGCCAGCAGCCAAGTCCCATGGACAGGAGGGGACTCACCCCTCCACTTT
TRBJ1-3	once	TRBD1	TRBV9	CASSRQGGPLGSGNTIYF	TGTGCCAGCAGCCGACAGGGGGGTCCTCTGGGCTCTGGAAACACCATATATTTT
TRBJ2-7	.	.	TRBV7-2	CASSSISYEQYF	TGTGCCAGCAGCTCCATTTCCTACGAGCAGTACTTC
TRBJ1-2	once	TRBD1	TRBV11-2	CASSLRTGDTHGYTF	TGTGCCAGCAGCCTACGGACAGGGGATACTCATGGCTACACCTTC
TRBJ2-2	.	.	TRBV5-1	CASRGTRVNTGELFF	TGCGCCAGCCGGGGGACGAGGGTTAACACCGGGGAGCTGTTTTTT
TRBJ2-5	.	.	TRBV10-2	CASSGGQETQYF	TGCGCCAGCAGCGGCGGCCAAGAGACCCAGTACTTC
TRBJ2-5	.	TRBD2	TRBV7-8	CASSSLKRTSGGQETQYF	TGTGCCAGCAGCTCCCTTAAACGGACTAGCGGGGGGCAAGAGACCCAGTACTTC
TRBJ1-5	few	.	TRBV4-1	CASGLPSRGSNQPQHF	TGCGCCAGCGGCCTCCCCTCTAGGGGGAGCAATCAGCCCCAGCATTTT
TRBJ1-5	few	.	TRBV6-5	CASSYSPTGSQPQHF	TGTGCCAGCAGTTACTCCCCCACAGGCTCTCAGCCCCAGCATTTT
TRBJ1-2	.	TRBD1	TRBV12-5	CASGFRDRSMANYGYTF	TGTGCTAGTGGTTTCCGGGACAGGTCGATGGCTAACTATGGCTACACCTTC
TRBJ2-7	.	.	TRBV6-1	CASSEASGTKPYEQYF	TGTGCCAGCAGTGAAGCCTCCGGGACAAAACCCTACGAGCAGTACTTC
TRBJ2-7	.	.	TRBV4-1	CASSRLNGVTYEQYF	TGCGCCAGCAGCCGACTAAACGGGGTGACCTACGAGCAGTACTTC
TRBJ2-4	.	TRBD1	TRBV11-2	CASSLDVPGQVDRDIQYF	TGTGCCAGCAGCTTAGATGTTCCGGGACAGGTTGATAGGGACATTCAGTACTTC
TRBJ2-1	.	.	TRBV9	CASSFGASQREQFF	TGTGCCAGCAGCTTTGGGGCTTCCCAAAGGGAGCAGTTCTTC
TRBJ2-3	.	.	TRBV6-1	CASSEGGQTDTQYF	TGTGCCAGCAGTGAAGGGGGACAAACAGATACGCAGTATTTT
TRBJ2-5	.	.	TRBV25-1	CASSESPIETQYF	TGTGCCAGCAGTGAATCCCCCATAGAGACCCAGTACTTC
TRBJ2-3	.	.	TRBV18	CASSPPTGPTDTQYF	TGTGCCAGCTCACCTCCGACAGGCCCCACAGATACGCAGTATTTT
TRBJ2-7	.	.	TRBV4-1	CASSQEAGWPSYEQYF	TGCGCCAGCAGCCAAGAAGCAGGGTGGCCTTCCTACGAGCAGTACTTC
TRBJ1-1	.	.	TRBV6-1	CASSETAGVTEAFF	TGTGCCAGCAGTGAAACGGCAGGGGTGACTGAAGCTTTCTTT
TRBJ2-5	.	.	TRBV2	CASTPQGGARETQYF	TGTGCCAGCACCCCACAAGGGGGGGCCAGGGAGACCCAGTACTTC
TRBJ1-3	.	.	TRBV30	CAYAGSGNTIYF	TGTGCCTATGCAGGTAGTGGAAACACCATATATTTT
TRBJ1-2	.	TRBD1	TRBV27	CASGQGNYGYTF	TGTGCCAGCGGACAGGGAAACTATGGCTACACCTTC
TRBJ2-5	.	.	TRBV7-6	CASSSKSSGLRETQYF	TGTGCCAGCAGCTCGAAAAGCTCGGGTCTAAGAGAGACCCAGTACTTC
TRBJ2-1	.	TRBD2	TRBV7-9	CASSLLADSYNEQFF	TGTGCCAGCAGCCTACTAGCGGACTCCTACAATGAGCAGTTCTTC
TRBJ2-2	.	.	TRBV21-1	CASSTGTATGELFF	TGTGCCAGCAGCACCGGGACAGCCACCGGGGAGCTGTTTTTT
TRBJ1-3	.	.	TRBV5-1	CASSFQGISGNTIYF	TGCGCCAGCAGTTTCCAGGGTATCTCCGGAAACACCATATATTTT
TRBJ2-6	.	.	TRBV5-5	CASSPYGTPGANVLTF	TGTGCCAGCAGCCCGTACGGGACACCTGGGGCCAACGTCCTGACTTTC
TRBJ2-7	.	TRBD2	TRBV5-4	CASEAVGGSYEQYF	TGTGCCAGCGAGGCTGTGGGGGGGTCCTACGAGCAGTACTTC
TRBJ2-2	.	TRBD1	TRBV5-4	CASSSPGQLTGELFF	TGTGCCAGCAGCTCCCCGGGACAGCTGACCGGGGAGCTGTTTTTT
TRBJ2-5	once	.	TRBV9	CASSVTGQETQYF	TGTGCCAGCAGCGTAACAGGCCAAGAGACCCAGTACTTC
TRBJ2-1	.	TRBD2	TRBV4-3	CASRLAGNYNEQFF	TGCGCCAGCAGACTAGCGGGGAATTACAATGAGCAGTTCTTC